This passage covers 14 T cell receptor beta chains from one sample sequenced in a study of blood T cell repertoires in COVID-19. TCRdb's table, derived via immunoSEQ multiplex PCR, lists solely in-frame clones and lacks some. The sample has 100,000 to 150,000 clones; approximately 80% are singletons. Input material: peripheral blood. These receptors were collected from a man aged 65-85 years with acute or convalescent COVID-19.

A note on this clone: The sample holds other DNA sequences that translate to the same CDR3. The CDR3 here is CASSPGETLGNTIYF. DNA for the CDR3: TGCGCCAGCAGCCCTGGGGAGACACTCGGAAACACCATATATTTT. The chain links TRBV5-1 to TRBJ1-3, with D unresolved. Germline CDR1 reads SGHRS; CDR2 reads YFSETQ. V was cut by 4 bases and J by 4 bases, with 15 bases left in between. The CDR3 covers 15 residues.

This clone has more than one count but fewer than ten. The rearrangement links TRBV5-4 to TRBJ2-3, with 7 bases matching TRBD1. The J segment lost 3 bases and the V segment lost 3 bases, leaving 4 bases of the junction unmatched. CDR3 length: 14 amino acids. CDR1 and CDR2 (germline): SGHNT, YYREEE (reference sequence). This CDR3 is CASSWARGTDTQYF. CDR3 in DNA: TGTGCCAGCAGCTGGGCCAGGGGGACAGATACGCAGTATTTT.

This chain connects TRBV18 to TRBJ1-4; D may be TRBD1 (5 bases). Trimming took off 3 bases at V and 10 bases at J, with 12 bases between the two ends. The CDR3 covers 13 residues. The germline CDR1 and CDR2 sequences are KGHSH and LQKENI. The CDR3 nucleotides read TGTGCCAGCTCACCCGACAGCTGGGGAAAACTGTTTTTT. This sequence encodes CASSPDSWGKLFF.

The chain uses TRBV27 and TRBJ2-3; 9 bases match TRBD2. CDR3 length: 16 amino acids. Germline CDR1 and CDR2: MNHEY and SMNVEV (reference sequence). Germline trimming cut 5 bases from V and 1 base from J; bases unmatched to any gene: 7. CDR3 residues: CASSPLRTSGTDTQYF. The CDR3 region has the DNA TGTGCCAGCAGTCCGCTCCGGACTAGCGGCACAGATACGCAGTATTTT.

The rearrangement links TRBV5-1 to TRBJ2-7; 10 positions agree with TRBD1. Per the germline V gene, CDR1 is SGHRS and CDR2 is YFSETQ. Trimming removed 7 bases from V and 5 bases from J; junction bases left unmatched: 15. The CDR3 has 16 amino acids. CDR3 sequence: CASSPQPGQGSHEQYF. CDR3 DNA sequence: TGCGCCAGCTCCCCCCAGCCGGGACAGGGGTCACACGAGCAGTACTTC.

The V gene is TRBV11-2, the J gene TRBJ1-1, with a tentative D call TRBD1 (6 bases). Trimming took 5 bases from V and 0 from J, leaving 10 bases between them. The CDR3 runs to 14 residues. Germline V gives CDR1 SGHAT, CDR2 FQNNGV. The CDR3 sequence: CASSPGQLNTEAFF. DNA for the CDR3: TGTGCCAGCAGCCCCGGACAGCTGAACACTGAAGCTTTCTTT.

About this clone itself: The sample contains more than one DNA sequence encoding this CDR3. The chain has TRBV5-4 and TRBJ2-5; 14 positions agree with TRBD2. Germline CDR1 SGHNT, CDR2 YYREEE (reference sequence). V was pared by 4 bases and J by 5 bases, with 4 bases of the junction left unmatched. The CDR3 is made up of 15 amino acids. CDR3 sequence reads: CASSLGTSGGETQYF. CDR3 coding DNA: TGTGCCAGCAGCCTCGGGACTAGCGGGGGTGAGACCCAGTACTTC.

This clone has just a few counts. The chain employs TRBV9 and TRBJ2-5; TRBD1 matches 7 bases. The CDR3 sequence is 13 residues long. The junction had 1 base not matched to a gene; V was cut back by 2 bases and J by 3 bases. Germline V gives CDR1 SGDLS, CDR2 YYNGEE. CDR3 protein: CASSVGQEETQYF. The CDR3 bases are TGTGCCAGCAGCGTTGGACAGGAAGAGACCCAGTACTTC.

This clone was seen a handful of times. CDR3 residues: CASSLAGRGQAGYTF. The CDR3 DNA reads TGCGCCAGCAGCTTGGCGGGCAGGGGGCAAGCTGGCTACACCTTC. V usage is TRBV5-1 and J usage is TRBJ1-2, with 8 bases fitting TRBD1. Trimming cost V 0 bases and J 7 bases; bases outside gene matches: 8. Germline lookup yields CDR1 SGHRS and CDR2 YFSETQ. The CDR3 covers 15 residues.

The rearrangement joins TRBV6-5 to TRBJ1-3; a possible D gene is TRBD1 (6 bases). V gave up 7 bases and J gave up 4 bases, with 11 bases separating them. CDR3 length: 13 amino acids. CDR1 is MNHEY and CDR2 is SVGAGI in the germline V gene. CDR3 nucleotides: TGTGCCAGCAATGGACAGCTCGGAAACACCATATATTTT. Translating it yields CASNGQLGNTIYF.

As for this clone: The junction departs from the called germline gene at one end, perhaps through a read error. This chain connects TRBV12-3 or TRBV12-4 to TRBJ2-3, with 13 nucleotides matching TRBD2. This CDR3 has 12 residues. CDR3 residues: CASTKLAGGPRF. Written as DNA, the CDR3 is TGTGCCAGCACCAAACTAGCGGGGGGGCCGCGATTT.

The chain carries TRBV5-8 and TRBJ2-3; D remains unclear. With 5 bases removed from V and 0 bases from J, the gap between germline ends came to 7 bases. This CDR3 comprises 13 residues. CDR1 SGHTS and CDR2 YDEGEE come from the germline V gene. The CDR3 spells CASRLASTDTQYF. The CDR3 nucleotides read TGTGCCAGCAGGTTAGCTAGCACAGATACGCAGTATTTT.

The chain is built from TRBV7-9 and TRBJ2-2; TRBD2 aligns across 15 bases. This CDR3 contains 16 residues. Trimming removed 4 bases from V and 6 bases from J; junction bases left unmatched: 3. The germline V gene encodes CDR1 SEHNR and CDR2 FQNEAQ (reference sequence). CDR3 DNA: TGTGCCAGCAGCTCGGGACTAGCGGGGGGCCCCGGGGAGCTGTTTTTT. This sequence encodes CASSSGLAGGPGELFF.

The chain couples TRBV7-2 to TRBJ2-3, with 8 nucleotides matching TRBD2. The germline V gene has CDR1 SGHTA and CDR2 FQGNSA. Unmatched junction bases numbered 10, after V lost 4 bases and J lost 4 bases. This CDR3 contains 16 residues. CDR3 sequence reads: CASSSQSGGGADTQYF. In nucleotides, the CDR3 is TGTGCCAGCAGCTCTCAGAGCGGGGGCGGGGCAGATACGCAGTATTTT.